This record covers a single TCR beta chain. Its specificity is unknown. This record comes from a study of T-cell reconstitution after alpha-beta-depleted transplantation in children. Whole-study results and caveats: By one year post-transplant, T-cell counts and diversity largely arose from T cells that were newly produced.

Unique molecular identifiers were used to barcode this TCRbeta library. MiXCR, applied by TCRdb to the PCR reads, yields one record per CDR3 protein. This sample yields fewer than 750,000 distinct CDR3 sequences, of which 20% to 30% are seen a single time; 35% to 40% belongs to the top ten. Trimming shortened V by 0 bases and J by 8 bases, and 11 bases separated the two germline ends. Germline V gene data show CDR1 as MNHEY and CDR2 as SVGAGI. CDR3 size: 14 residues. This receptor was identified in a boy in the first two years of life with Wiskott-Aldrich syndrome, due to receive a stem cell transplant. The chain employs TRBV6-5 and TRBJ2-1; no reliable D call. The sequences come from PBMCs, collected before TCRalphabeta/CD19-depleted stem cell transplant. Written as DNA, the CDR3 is TGTGCCAGCAGTTACTCCTCTCTTGGTGATGAGCAGTTCTTC. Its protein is CASSYSSLGDEQFF.